The entry that follows covers one T cell receptor beta chain sequence. Its antigen target is currently unknown. No much larger clone is present one base from it, and per-base qualities are unavailable. Each collaborating institution followed its own protocols to collect whole blood in K2EDTA tubes. For TCRbeta analysis, collaborators shipped samples in one of three forms: frozen whole blood, isolated PBMCs, or DNA extracted from either of those sample types. This entry belongs to a study of blood T cell repertoires in COVID-19 (dated by TCRdb to 2019 to 2021). In the study overall: Collaborator samples came from the United States, Italy and Spain and covered acute and convalescent phases of COVID-19. Deeply sampled blood TCRbeta repertoires from subjects exposed to, actively infected with, or recovered from COVID-19 were included in the dataset. The prospective study material was composed of cDNA or gDNA derived from T cells, B-cell-depleted T cells, or PBMCs. The repertoires were released in a freely available public database intended as a resource for research on the immune response to SARS-CoV-2. Where HLA class I and class II types were available, the types were taken from metadata supplied by the sample provider, not from assay-based typing. A de-identified subject ID, COVID-19 status, age in years and sex were almost always included in the sample metadata. The samples were drawn from the first 160 participants of the ongoing ImmuneRACE study and from 1,254 subjects provided by 6 global collaborators. What the work shows at the level of the full study, not this receptor alone: Clinical and demographic metadata were provided uncurated, with the amount varying by source and participant.

V ends up 4 bases short and J 4 bases short, with an unmatched junction base count of 10. CDR1 SGHRS and CDR2 YFSETQ are derived from the germline V gene. The CDR3 numbers 15 residues from cysteine through phenylalanine. Only the CDR3 DNA stays, 45 bases, in frame from base 1. TCRbeta CDR3 regions were amplified from genomic DNA by means of the immunoSEQ Assay, a bias-controlled multiplex PCR. Under the source paper's analysis protocol: The number of nucleated cells in each sample was estimated by amplification of reference gene primers within the assay. To quantify the absolute abundance of each unique TCRbeta CDR3 rearrangement, sequence reads were collapsed and filtered. For each sample, productive Simpson clonality was calculated by taking the square root of Simpson's diversity index across productive rearrangements. Sourced from immuneACCESS, this table was stored by TCRdb with only in-frame sequences that have V and J called. A share of the clones is absent; for the studies checked, an unresolved V gene accounts for under half, and the remainder has no known explanation. V, J and clone size are those of that table, while D and trimming were read from the DNA. This sample has under 250,000 clones in its table, and approximately 87% of those were observed once. The top ten clonotypes cover 2.5% to 3% of the sample.

Source material: peripheral blood. Recombination joined TRBV5-1 with TRBJ2-7; 8 bases in the middle match TRBD1. This clonotype was obtained from a woman in her 70s with active or convalescent COVID-19. The CDR3 region: CASSPRQGKLYEQYF. The bases are TGCGCCAGCAGCCCTAGACAGGGGAAATTATACGAGCAGTACTTC.